Following are 3 T cell receptor beta chains from one sample sequenced in a study of T cell changes during pregnancy in multiple sclerosis. Sequencing used immunoSEQ multiplex PCR; TCRdb keeps in-frame clones, though not all of them. The table includes about 70,000 clones, around 94% detected once. The specimen was peripheral blood, collected in the second trimester of pregnancy. The receptors were sampled from a female donor in good health, enrolled as a control in a pregnancy study.

This rearrangement joins TRBV4-3 to TRBJ2-7, with D tentatively TRBD2 (5 bases). CDR1 is LGHNA and CDR2 is YSLEER in the germline V gene. The V end lost 1 base, the J end lost 6 bases, and 16 bases lay between the germline ends. The CDR3 spans 15 residues. For the CDR3, the DNA is TGCGCCAGCAGCCAAGGAGGCGCGGGTGCCAGCGAGCAGTACTTC. Residues: CASSQGGAGASEQYF.

The V call is TRBV7-9, the J call TRBJ2-7; D remains unclear. There are 11 residues in the CDR3. Trimming left V 7 bases short and J 5 bases short, with 9 bases between. Germline V CDR1 and CDR2: SEHNR, FQNEAQ (reference sequence). The CDR3, as DNA: TGTGCCAGCAAGACACTCAACGAGCAGTACTTC. Amino acid sequence: CASKTLNEQYF.

The chain uses TRBV4-1 and TRBJ2-6; D possibly corresponds to TRBD2 (8 bases). V lost 2 bases and J 2 bases, leaving 13 bases between the germline ends. The CDR3 contains 17 residues. Germline V gene sequence: CDR1 MGHRA, CDR2 YSYEKL. CDR3 sequence reads: CASSQREGATGANVLTF. The CDR3 nucleotides read TGCGCCAGCAGCCAACGGGAGGGGGCGACTGGGGCCAACGTCCTGACTTTC.